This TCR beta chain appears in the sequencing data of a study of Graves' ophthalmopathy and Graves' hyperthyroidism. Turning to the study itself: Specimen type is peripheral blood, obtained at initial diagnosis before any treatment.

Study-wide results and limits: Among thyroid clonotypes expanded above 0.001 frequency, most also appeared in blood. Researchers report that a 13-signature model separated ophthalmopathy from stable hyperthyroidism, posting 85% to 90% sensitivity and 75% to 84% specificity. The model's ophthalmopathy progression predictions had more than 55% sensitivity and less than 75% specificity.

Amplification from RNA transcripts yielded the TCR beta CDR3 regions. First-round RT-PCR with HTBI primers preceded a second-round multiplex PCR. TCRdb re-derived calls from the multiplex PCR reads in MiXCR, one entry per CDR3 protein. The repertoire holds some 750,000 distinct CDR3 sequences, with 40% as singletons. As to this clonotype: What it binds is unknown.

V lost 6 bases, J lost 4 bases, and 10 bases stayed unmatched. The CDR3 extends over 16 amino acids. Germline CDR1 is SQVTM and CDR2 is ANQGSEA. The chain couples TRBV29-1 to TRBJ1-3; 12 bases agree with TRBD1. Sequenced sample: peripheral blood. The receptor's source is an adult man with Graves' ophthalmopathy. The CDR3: CSVYPGTGGEGNTIYF. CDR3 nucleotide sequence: TGCAGCGTGTATCCTGGGACAGGGGGCGAAGGAAACACCATATATTTT.